This T cell receptor beta chain was retrieved from a study of technical replicates of blood from several donors. This clone was observed a few times. Per germline, CDR1 SNHLY and CDR2 FYNNEI. The V gene lost 6 bases and the J gene lost 1 base, with 9 bases spanning the gap. The CDR3 is made up of 13 amino acids. Assay used: immunoSEQ multiplex PCR; TCRdb lists only in-frame clones, some missing. The sample comprises fewer than 80,000 clones, under 90% of which are singletons, and around 4.4% rests with the top ten. This clonotype originated in a human donor in good health. Some clones in this sample may be carry-over from other donors' samples. V and J are TRBV2 and TRBJ1-1; D may be TRBD1 (5 bases). The sequencing input was PBMCs. The CDR3 protein is CASRVRGNTEAFF. The CDR3 nucleotides are TGTGCCAGCAGGGTAAGGGGGAACACTGAAGCTTTCTTT.